This T cell receptor (beta chain) derives from a study of shared clonotypes between healthy human individuals. Only in-frame clones appear in the TCRdb table, and some are missing; sequencing was by immunoSEQ multiplex PCR. The table records more than 2,000,000 clones, 93% of them present only once. CDR1 is SQVTM, CDR2 ANQGSEA, per germline. V dropped 4 bases and J dropped 8 bases, with 16 bases sitting between them. The CDR3 spans 13 residues. The origin of this receptor is a man younger than 35 in good health. Some clones in this sample may be carry-over from other donors' samples. This chain joins TRBV29-1 and TRBJ2-3, with D unclear. The sample taken for sequencing was naive CD4+ T cells from PBMCs. The subset here: CD45RA+ positively selected. CDR3 protein: CSVAIPLLSTQYF. CDR3 nucleotides: TGCAGCGTTGCGATCCCATTGCTATCTACGCAGTATTTT.